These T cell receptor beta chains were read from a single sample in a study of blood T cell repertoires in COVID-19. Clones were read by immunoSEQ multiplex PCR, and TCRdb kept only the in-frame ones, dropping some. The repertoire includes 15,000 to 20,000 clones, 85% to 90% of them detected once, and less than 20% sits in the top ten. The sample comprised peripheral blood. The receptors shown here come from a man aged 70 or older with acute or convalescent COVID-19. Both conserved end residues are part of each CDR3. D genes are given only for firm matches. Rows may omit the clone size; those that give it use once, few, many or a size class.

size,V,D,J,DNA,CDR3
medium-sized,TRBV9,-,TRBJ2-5,TGTGCCCCCAGCGGAGGGGGGGGGCCCCAAGAGACCCAGTACTTC,CAPSGGGGPQETQYF
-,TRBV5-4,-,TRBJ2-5,TGTGCCAGCAGCTTTAAGAGCCAAGAGACCCAGTACTTC,CASSFKSQETQYF
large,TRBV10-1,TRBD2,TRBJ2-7,TGCGCCAGCAGACTCGGACTAGGGGCCTACGAGCAGTACTTC,CASRLGLGAYEQYF
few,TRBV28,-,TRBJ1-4,TGTGCCAGCAGTTTATCAGGGGTGGATGAAAAACTGTTTTTT,CASSLSGVDEKLFF
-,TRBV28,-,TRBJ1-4,TGTGCCAGCAGTTTGACAGGTGCAACTAATGAAAAACTGTTTTTT,CASSLTGATNEKLFF
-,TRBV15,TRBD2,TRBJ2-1,TGTGCCACCAGCAGAGGTGGGGAGGGCGGGGATGAGCAGTTCTTC,CATSRGGEGGDEQFF
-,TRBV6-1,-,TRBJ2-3,TGTGCCAGCAGTGAAGTTCCGGGGAGGACAGATACGCAGTATTTT,CASSEVPGRTDTQYF
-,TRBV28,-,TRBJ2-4,TGTGCCAGCAGCCAACAGGTTTTTACCAAAAACATTCAGTACTTC,CASSQQVFTKNIQYF
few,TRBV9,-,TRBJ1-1,TGTGCCAGCAGCGTAGCTACAGGTAACACTGAAGCTTTCTTT,CASSVATGNTEAFF
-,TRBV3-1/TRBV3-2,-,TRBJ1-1,TGTGCCAGCACCAACCAAAGGGGCACTGAAGCTTTCTTT,CASTNQRGTEAFF
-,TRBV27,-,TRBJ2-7,TGTGCCAGCACCCGTACCGGGAACACCTACGAGCAGTACTTC,CASTRTGNTYEQYF
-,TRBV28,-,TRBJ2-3,TGTGCCAGCACTATTCTCTCCACAGATACGCAGTATTTT,CASTILSTDTQYF
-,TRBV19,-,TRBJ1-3,TGTGCCAGCTCCGGGAACACCATATATTTT,CASSGNTIYF
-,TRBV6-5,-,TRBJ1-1,TGTGCCAGCAGTTACCTCTCGGACAACCCCGGCACTGAAGCTTTCTTT,CASSYLSDNPGTEAFF
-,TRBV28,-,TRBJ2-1,TGTGCCAGCAGCCCGACTACCTTCTCCTACAATGAGCAGTTCTTC,CASSPTTFSYNEQFF
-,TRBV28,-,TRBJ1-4,TGTGCCAGCAGTCCCCGGACAGCAACTAATGAAAAACTGTTTTTT,CASSPRTATNEKLFF
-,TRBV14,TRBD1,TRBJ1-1,TGTGCCAGCAGCCAACCCGGGACAGGGGGCTGGCACACTGAAGCTTTCTTT,CASSQPGTGGWHTEAFF
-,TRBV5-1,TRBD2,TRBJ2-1,TGCGCCAGCAGCTTCTCTAGCGGGAAGACCATGAAAAATGAGCAGTTCTTC,CASSFSSGKTMKNEQFF
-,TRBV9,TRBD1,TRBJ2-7,TGTGCCAGCAATCGAGGGACAGGGGCAGACGAGCAGTACTTC,CASNRGTGADEQYF
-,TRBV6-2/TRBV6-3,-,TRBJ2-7,TGTGCCAGCAGTAACGGGTGGCGGGACCCCCGGGACGAGCAGTACTTC,CASSNGWRDPRDEQYF
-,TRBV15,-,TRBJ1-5,TGTGCCACCAGCAGAGAACAGGTTAGCAATCAGCCCCAGCATTTT,CATSREQVSNQPQHF
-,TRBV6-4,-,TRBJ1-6,TGTGCCAGCAGGGCCGACGGGGTGGGAGATTCGGCCCTCCACTTT,CASRADGVGDSALHF
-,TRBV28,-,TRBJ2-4,TGTGCCAGCAGTTTCGTGGCTAGTGCGGTGAACATTCAGTACTTC,CASSFVASAVNIQYF
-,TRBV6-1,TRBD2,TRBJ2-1,TGTGCCAGCAGTGAAGGAGGTAGCGGGAGGGCACATGAGCAGTTCTTC,CASSEGGSGRAHEQFF
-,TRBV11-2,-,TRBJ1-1,TGTGCCAGCAGCCCCGCTAATATTCTGAACACTGAAGCTTTCTTT,CASSPANILNTEAFF
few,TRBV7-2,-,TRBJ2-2,TGTGCCAGCAGCCCCCGTAGCGGAGGGCTCCCCGGGGAGCTGTTTTTT,CASSPRSGGLPGELFF
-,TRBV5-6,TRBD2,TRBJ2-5,TGTGCCAGCAGCCGGGGGGACTACCAAGAGACCCAGTACTTC,CASSRGDYQETQYF
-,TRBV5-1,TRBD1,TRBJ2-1,TGCGCCAGCAGCAACACAGGGGGCTCGGATGAGCAGTTCTTC,CASSNTGGSDEQFF
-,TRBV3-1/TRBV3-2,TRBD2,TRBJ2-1,TGTGCCAGCAGCCCCCGAAGGCTAGCGGGAGTTGAGCAGTTCTTC,CASSPRRLAGVEQFF
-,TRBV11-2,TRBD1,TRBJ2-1,TGTGCCAGCAGCTTAGTATATCGACAGGGCTCCTACAATGAGCAGTTCTTC,CASSLVYRQGSYNEQFF
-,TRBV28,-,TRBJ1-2,TGTGCCAGCGTGGCACCCTTCTTTAACTATGGCTACACCTTC,CASVAPFFNYGYTF
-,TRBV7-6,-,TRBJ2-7,TGTGCCAGCGAGGGGGGACTATACTACGAGCAGTACTTC,CASEGGLYYEQYF
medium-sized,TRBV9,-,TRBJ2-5,TGCGCCCCCCGCGGAGGGGGGGGGCCCCAAGAGACCCAGTACTTC,CAPRGGGGPQETQYF
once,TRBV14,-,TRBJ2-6,TGTGCCAGCAGCCCCGAAACACCCGGGGCCAACGTCCTGACTTTC,CASSPETPGANVLTF
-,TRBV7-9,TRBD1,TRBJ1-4,TGTGCCAGCAGCCCGATTACAGGGGGCTCGGGGGAAAAACTGTTTTTT,CASSPITGGSGEKLFF
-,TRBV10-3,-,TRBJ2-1,TGTGCCATCAGTGGGGCTAGCCGACTTGCCTCCTACAATGAGCAGTTCTTC,CAISGASRLASYNEQFF
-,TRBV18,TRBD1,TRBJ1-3,TGTGCCAGCTCACCTTATTCTCCTTGGGACAGCTCTGGAAACACCATATATTTT,CASSPYSPWDSSGNTIYF
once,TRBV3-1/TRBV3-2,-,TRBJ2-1,TGTGCCAGCAGCCAAGATAGGCGGGAGCAGTTCTTC,CASSQDRREQFF
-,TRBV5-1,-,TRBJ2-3,TGCGCCAGCAGCTCGACCGGGACTGGATCAACAGATACGCAGTATTTT,CASSSTGTGSTDTQYF
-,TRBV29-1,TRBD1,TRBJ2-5,TGCAGCGTAGACTCCGGGACAGGGTCCCAAGAGACCCAGTACTTC,CSVDSGTGSQETQYF
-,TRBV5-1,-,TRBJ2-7,TGCGCCAGCAGCTCTCGACAGGCCGGAACCTACGAGCAGTACTTC,CASSSRQAGTYEQYF
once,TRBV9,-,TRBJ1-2,TGTGCCAGCAGCACCCGACAGACTAACTATGGCTACACCTTC,CASSTRQTNYGYTF
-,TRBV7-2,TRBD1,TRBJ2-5,TGTGCCAGCAGCCTGGACAGGGGGCTGGAGACCCAGTACTTC,CASSLDRGLETQYF
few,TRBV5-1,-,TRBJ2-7,TGCGCCAGCAGCTTGGCCGGGAACGAGCAGTACTTC,CASSLAGNEQYF
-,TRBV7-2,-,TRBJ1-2,TGTGCCAGCAGCCCCCGTTCGAGCACCTATGGCTACACCTTC,CASSPRSSTYGYTF
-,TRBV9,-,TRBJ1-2,TGTGCCTCGGGGCTTTCCGACAGGACCTTAGGGGGCTACACCTTC,CASGLSDRTLGGYTF